This TCR beta chain was profiled in a study of cytomegalovirus exposure and HLA in healthy donors. Whole-study findings and limits: The sole available immune exposure information was CMV serostatus.

The PCR ran on 60 Vbeta and 13 Jbeta primers. The method was immunoSEQ multiplex PCR; TCRdb's version includes in-frame clones alone and lacks a portion of them. The top ten hold approximately 2% of the sample, which has fewer than 250,000 clones, roughly four fifths seen once. Trimming cost V 0 bases and J 11 bases; bases outside gene matches: 7. Per the germline V gene, CDR1 is GTSNPN and CDR2 is SVGIG (reference sequence). The length of the CDR3 is 14 residues. Each donor's status was that of a healthy bone marrow donor. This clone was found once. No antigen is known for it. This chain joins TRBV30 and TRBJ1-4; 9 positions agree with TRBD1. The specimen was PBMCs. The receptor was derived from a woman aged 30 to 39 in good health and CMV-seropositive. The CDR3 region is CAWSVGDRVRKLFF. CDR3 nucleotides: TGTGCCTGGAGTGTAGGGGACAGGGTCAGGAAACTGTTTTTT.